The rows below give T cell receptor beta chains drawn from one sample of a study of blood T cell repertoires in COVID-19. The table came from immunoSEQ multiplex PCR; TCRdb's copy has only in-frame clones and leaves some out. This repertoire shows approximately 330,000 clones, 87% found once; its top ten account for roughly a tenth. Sequenced material: peripheral blood. The receptors here all came from a man between 25 and 39 years old with COVID-19, enrolled during active disease. Each CDR3 is given with its conserved first and last residue. The order of the fields is J gene, clone size, D gene, V gene, CDR3 DNA, CDR3 protein. A D gene is named only where the DNA matches it firmly. Expanded clones are given a class, and other clones once, few, many or no size at all.

j_gene: TRBJ2-1
abundance: -
d_gene: TRBD1
v_gene: TRBV6-5
CDR3nt: TGTGCCAGCAAACCCGGACAGGGATATGAGCAGTTCTTC
CDR3aa: CASKPGQGYEQFF

j_gene: TRBJ1-1
abundance: -
d_gene: -
v_gene: TRBV11-2
CDR3nt: TGTGCCAGCACCCCGTTTAGGGGAAACACTGAAGCTTTCTTT
CDR3aa: CASTPFRGNTEAFF

j_gene: TRBJ1-5
abundance: -
d_gene: TRBD1
v_gene: TRBV7-2
CDR3nt: TGTGCCAGCAGCTTAACCGGGACAGAAAGCAATCAGCCCCAGCATTTT
CDR3aa: CASSLTGTESNQPQHF

j_gene: TRBJ2-2
abundance: -
d_gene: TRBD1
v_gene: TRBV19
CDR3nt: TGTGCCAGCCAGGACAGGGGGAACACCGGGGAGCTGTTTTTT
CDR3aa: CASQDRGNTGELFF

j_gene: TRBJ2-5
abundance: once
d_gene: -
v_gene: TRBV18
CDR3nt: TGTGCCAGCCTAGGTGGTGGACAGGAGACCCAGTACTTC
CDR3aa: CASLGGGQETQYF

j_gene: TRBJ1-5
abundance: -
d_gene: TRBD1
v_gene: TRBV27
CDR3nt: TGTGCCAGCAGTCGGACAGGATGGCATCAGCCCCAGCATTTT
CDR3aa: CASSRTGWHQPQHF

j_gene: TRBJ2-1
abundance: -
d_gene: TRBD2
v_gene: TRBV7-3
CDR3nt: TGTGCCAGCAGCTTAACGATAGCGGGGGGACCCTACAATGAGCAGTTCTTC
CDR3aa: CASSLTIAGGPYNEQFF

j_gene: TRBJ1-2
abundance: -
d_gene: -
v_gene: TRBV6-2/TRBV6-3
CDR3nt: TGTGCCAGCAGTTCTGCCTGGGGGGGGCTTGGCTACACCTTC
CDR3aa: CASSSAWGGLGYTF

j_gene: TRBJ1-2
abundance: -
d_gene: TRBD1
v_gene: TRBV5-1
CDR3nt: TGCGCCAGCAGCTTGTTGGGACAGTCCTATGGCTACACCTTC
CDR3aa: CASSLLGQSYGYTF

j_gene: TRBJ2-7
abundance: -
d_gene: -
v_gene: TRBV7-9
CDR3nt: TGTGCCAGCAGCTCTTTTTCGGGAGTTTCCTACGAGCAGTACTTC
CDR3aa: CASSSFSGVSYEQYF

j_gene: TRBJ2-3
abundance: few
d_gene: TRBD2
v_gene: TRBV11-3
CDR3nt: TGTGCCAGCAGCTCCGGATGGGCGGGAGTATCATTGGATACGCAGTATTTT
CDR3aa: CASSSGWAGVSLDTQYF

j_gene: TRBJ1-1
abundance: -
d_gene: TRBD1
v_gene: TRBV2
CDR3nt: TGTGCCAGCAGCACACGACAGGGGACGAACACTGAAGCTTTCTTT
CDR3aa: CASSTRQGTNTEAFF

j_gene: TRBJ1-1
abundance: -
d_gene: TRBD1
v_gene: TRBV6-5
CDR3nt: TGTGCCAGCAGACACGGACAGGGCCGGTACACTGAAGCTTTCTTT
CDR3aa: CASRHGQGRYTEAFF

j_gene: TRBJ2-1
abundance: -
d_gene: -
v_gene: TRBV19
CDR3nt: TGTGCCAGTAGTATTGGACAGTCCAATGAGCAGTTCTTC
CDR3aa: CASSIGQSNEQFF

j_gene: TRBJ2-3
abundance: -
d_gene: TRBD2
v_gene: TRBV4-3
CDR3nt: TGCGCCAGCAGCCAGGGAGCCGGACTAGCCTTCACAGATACGCAGTATTTT
CDR3aa: CASSQGAGLAFTDTQYF

j_gene: TRBJ2-3
abundance: -
d_gene: TRBD2
v_gene: TRBV18
CDR3nt: TGTGCCAGCTCACCTGCTAGCGGGAGGGCAACAGATACGCAGTATTTT
CDR3aa: CASSPASGRATDTQYF

j_gene: TRBJ2-7
abundance: few
d_gene: -
v_gene: TRBV7-9
CDR3nt: TGTGCCAGCAGCCTCTACTACGAGCAGTACTTC
CDR3aa: CASSLYYEQYF

j_gene: TRBJ1-1
abundance: -
d_gene: TRBD1
v_gene: TRBV15
CDR3nt: TGTGCCACCAGCAGAGATCCCGGACAGGGGTTGGTTTTCTTT
CDR3aa: CATSRDPGQGLVFF

j_gene: TRBJ1-4
abundance: -
d_gene: -
v_gene: TRBV5-1
CDR3nt: TGCGCCAGCAGCGTGACAGGACTCGATGAAAAACTGTTTTTT
CDR3aa: CASSVTGLDEKLFF

j_gene: TRBJ2-3
abundance: -
d_gene: TRBD1
v_gene: TRBV3-1/TRBV3-2
CDR3nt: TGTGCCAGCAGCCAATTTCAGGGGGCGGGCACAGATACGCAGTATTTT
CDR3aa: CASSQFQGAGTDTQYF

j_gene: TRBJ1-1
abundance: -
d_gene: -
v_gene: TRBV13
CDR3nt: TGTGCCAGCAGCTTTGGACAGTTGAACACTGAAGCTTTCTTT
CDR3aa: CASSFGQLNTEAFF

j_gene: TRBJ1-4
abundance: -
d_gene: -
v_gene: TRBV5-6
CDR3nt: TGTGCCAGCAATCGCAGGGGCACTAATGAAAAACTGTTTTTT
CDR3aa: CASNRRGTNEKLFF